These 14 T cell receptor beta chains share one sample of origin, sequenced in a study of OX40 agonist ivuxolimab in advanced cancers. Libraries were prepared by immunoSEQ multiplex PCR; TCRdb keeps only in-frame clonotypes and omits some of them. The profile shows roughly 45,000 clones, about 81% of them singletons. The sample in question was CD4+ or CD8+ T cells sorted from blood, obtained in a trial of the OX40 agonist ivuxolimab. Source of these receptors: an adult with an advanced solid tumor such as melanoma, head and neck, liver or kidney cancer.

This chain connects TRBV27 to TRBJ2-3; TRBD2 matches 12 bases. CDR3 size: 17 residues. J was trimmed by 2 bases and V by 5 bases; bases with no gene match: 8. The germline gives CDR1 MNHEY, CDR2 SMNVEV (reference sequence). For the CDR3, the DNA is TGTGCCAGCAGTCTAGGACTAGCGGGATACAACACAGATACGCAGTATTTT. This sequence encodes CASSLGLAGYNTDTQYF.

Regarding this clone: At one of its ends the junction is not consistent with the germline gene, which may arise from a read error. The chain is built from TRBV5-1 and TRBJ1-6; D gene uncertain. CDR1 SGHRS and CDR2 YFSETQ come from the germline V gene. The CDR3 contains 14 residues. In DNA, the CDR3 is TGCGCCAGCAGTTTGGGTTCAGGAGATTCACCCCTCCACTTT. It is translated as CASSLGSGDSPLHF.

The V call is TRBV10-3, the J call TRBJ2-5; 9 nucleotides line up with TRBD2. This CDR3 has 15 amino acids. The V gene's germline CDR1 is ENHRY and CDR2 SYGVKD. J lost 11 bases, V lost 3 bases, and 13 bases had no gene match. CDR3 protein: CAISDSAGGAKKQYF. CDR3 bases: TGTGCCATCAGTGACTCGGCGGGAGGGGCTAAAAAGCAGTACTTC.

In this sample, this clone is medium-sized (0.01 to 0.1%). The chain carries TRBV18 and TRBJ1-5, with D maybe TRBD1 (5 bases). There are 15 residues in the CDR3. Germline CDR1 KGHSH, CDR2 LQKENI. The V end lost 6 bases, the J end lost 3 bases, and 15 bases lay between the germline ends. The CDR3 DNA follows: TGTGCCAGCTCCTTGGGACGGAACCTCAATCAGCCCCAGCATTTT. Translating it yields CASSLGRNLNQPQHF.

This clone occurred once. The V gene is TRBV5-1, the J gene TRBJ1-1; 7 bases match TRBD1. V shed 3 bases and J 4 bases; nucleotides not matched to a gene: 3. The CDR3 is 13 amino acids. Per germline, CDR1 SGHRS and CDR2 YFSETQ. CDR3 coding DNA: TGCGCCAGCAGCTCCACAGGGGTCACTGAAGCTTTCTTT. Translating gives CASSSTGVTEAFF.

Of note for this clone: One end of the junction does not line up with germline, which may come from a read error. The chain is built from TRBV18 and TRBJ1-2, with 8 bases fitting TRBD1. In germline, CDR1 is KGHSH, CDR2 LQKENI. The CDR3 has 14 amino acids. CDR3 bases: TGTGCCGGCTCACCTGGACAGGGCGTGGGTGGCTACACCTTC. Translating it yields CAGSPGQGVGGYTF.

V is TRBV2 and J is TRBJ2-2; 9 bases are shared with TRBD2. This CDR3 comprises 15 residues. Per the germline V gene, CDR1 is SNHLY and CDR2 is FYNNEI. V shed 6 bases, J shed 5 bases, and the junction held 7 bases outside the gene matches. CDR3 residues: CASSVLAGGTGELFF. For the CDR3, the DNA is TGTGCCAGCAGCGTATTGGCGGGAGGGACCGGGGAGCTGTTTTTT.

This clone was recorded once. The chain employs TRBV27 and TRBJ2-7; 10 nucleotides line up with TRBD2. The CDR3 spans 15 residues. V gave up 5 bases and J gave up 7 bases; unmatched junction bases: 11. Germline lookup yields CDR1 MNHEY and CDR2 SMNVEV (reference sequence). CDR3 in amino acids: CASSVSGRPSSEQYF. The CDR3 DNA reads as TGTGCCAGCAGTGTTAGCGGGAGGCCATCTTCGGAGCAGTACTTC.

This clone was counted between two and nine times. The CDR3 region is CSASFRDTQYF. Here the CDR3 DNA reads TGCAGTGCTAGTTTCCGCGATACGCAGTATTTT. This chain links TRBV20-1 with TRBJ2-3; no firm D call. Germline V gene lookup returns CDR1 DFQATT and CDR2 SNEGSKA (reference sequence). With 3 bases removed from V and 6 bases from J, the gap between germline ends came to 7 bases. The CDR3 has 11 residues.

The rearrangement links TRBV4-1 to TRBJ1-6, with D perhaps TRBD1 (6 bases). In germline, CDR1 is MGHRA, CDR2 YSYEKL. V shed 0 bases and J shed 3 bases, with 9 bases lying between them. The CDR3 runs 16 residues. The CDR3 DNA is TGCGCCAGCAGCCAAGATCGGGGGCTCTATAATTCACCCCTCCACTTT. This codes for CASSQDRGLYNSPLHF.

V is TRBV21-1 and J is TRBJ1-1. TRBV21-1 constitutes a pseudogene. CDR3 length equals 15 residues. The CDR3 here is CASRVRVAIRTEAFF. The CDR3 nucleotides read TGTGCCAGCAGGGTTAGAGTAGCAATTCGCACTGAAGCTTTCTTT.

CDR3 DNA: TGTGCCAGCAGCGTGGGGACAGGGCCCGTCAATGAGCAGTTCTTC. Its protein is CASSVGTGPVNEQFF. The chain carries TRBV9 and TRBJ2-1, with 9 bases that match TRBD1. CDR3 length: 15 amino acids. With V trimmed by 2 bases and J by 6 bases, 6 bases remained unmatched. Germline CDR1 reads SGDLS; CDR2 reads YYNGEE. The variable domain in full, completed from reference TRBV9 and TRBJ2-1, reads DSGVTQTPKHLITATGQRVTLRCSPRSGDLSVYWYQQSLDQGLQFLIQYYNGEERAKGNILERFSAQQFPDLHSELNLSSLELGDSALYFCASSVGTGPVNEQFFGPGTRLTVL.

The CDR3 nucleotides are TGCGCCAGCAGTGAGTCATCTAGCGGGAGCACAGATACGCAGTATTTT. As protein: CASSESSSGSTDTQYF. The chain uses TRBV10-2 and TRBJ2-3, with 8 bases that match TRBD2. The V segment lost 0 bases and the J segment 0 bases; nucleotides outside the gene matches: 2. Germline V CDR1 and CDR2: WSHSY, SAAADI. The CDR3 loop spans 16 amino acids.

The gene calls are TRBV12-5 and TRBJ1-5, with 11 bases lining up with TRBD1. V trimming: 4 bases; J trimming: 7 bases; junction bases outside the gene matches: 0. From germline, CDR1 is LGHNT and CDR2 FRNRAP. This CDR3 contains 13 residues. CDR3 residues: CASGWDRGQPQHF. CDR3 coding DNA: TGTGCTAGTGGTTGGGACAGGGGGCAGCCCCAGCATTTT. The full variable domain, completed using reference TRBV12-5 and TRBJ1-5, is DARVTQTPRHKVTEMGQEVTMRCQPILGHNTVFWYRQTMMQGLELLAYFRNRAPLDDSGMPKDRFSAEMPDATLATLKIQPSEPRDSAVYFCASGWDRGQPQHFGDGTRLSIL.